One TCR beta chain is described in this entry. Antigen unknown. In germline, CDR1 is LGHNA, CDR2 YNFKEQ. Trimming removed 0 bases from V and 4 bases from J; junction bases left unmatched: 13. The CDR3 loop spans 19 amino acids. The run depth of the assay was deep. Libraries were prepared by immunoSEQ multiplex PCR; TCRdb keeps only in-frame clonotypes and omits some of them. The profile shows about 800,000 clones, approximately 97% of them singletons. CD8 cells regarded as naive lacked CD45RO, were positively chosen for CCR7, and omitted terminally differentiated effector memory CD45RA+ cells. The data belong to a study of shared clonotypes between healthy human individuals. General study findings and limits: Non-shared clonotypes showed lower generation probabilities than clonotypes common to all four donors.

Source material: naive CD8+ T cells sorted from blood. The source is a man between 25 and 39 years old in good health. V usage is TRBV4-2 and J usage is TRBJ2-3; 10 nucleotides align to TRBD2. This CDR3 reads CASSQEVGLAPRGADTQYF. CDR3 DNA sequence: TGTGCCAGCAGCCAAGAGGTGGGACTAGCGCCGAGGGGGGCAGATACGCAGTATTTT.